These T cell receptor beta chains were read from a single sample in a study of T cell responses to AZD1222 COVID-19 vaccine. TCRdb's table, derived via immunoSEQ multiplex PCR, lists solely in-frame clones and lacks some. The sample yields 80,000 to 100,000 clones, 70% to 90% seen once. Sequenced material: peripheral blood, taken 28 days after the second AZD1222 dose. All receptors derive from an adult who received the AZD1222 COVID-19 vaccine. Each CDR3 is given without its conserved first and last residue. The order of the fields is V gene, CDR3 protein.

v_call: TRBV6-1
cdr3_aa: ASSDRGFTEAF

v_call: TRBV29-1
cdr3_aa: SVGQGINQPQH

v_call: TRBV4-2
cdr3_aa: ASSQGHDAQY

v_call: TRBV20-1
cdr3_aa: SAAGLDTQY

v_call: TRBV10-2
cdr3_aa: ASSEIGWTEAF

v_call: TRBV30
cdr3_aa: AWSGTAYGYT

v_call: TRBV4-1
cdr3_aa: ASSPGRGGEKLF

v_call: TRBV5-1
cdr3_aa: ASSLFGGPTDTQY

v_call: TRBV19
cdr3_aa: ASSDGTSVTGELF

v_call: TRBV6-5
cdr3_aa: ASSKQGLINQPQH

v_call: TRBV3-1/TRBV3-2
cdr3_aa: ASSLRQGRNSPLH

v_call: TRBV5-1
cdr3_aa: ASSLGDRTNSPLH

v_call: TRBV2
cdr3_aa: ASRLQGIGQPQH

v_call: TRBV6-5
cdr3_aa: ASSYSRGNYGYT